These 25 T cell receptor beta chains originate from one sample sequenced in a study of T cells in localized non-small cell lung cancer. Repertoires were generated with immunoSEQ multiplex PCR, while TCRdb's copy carries only in-frame clones and drops some. The table includes roughly 2,000 clones, about 20% detected once. The source was lung tumor tissue, collected before any cancer treatment. The source is a male donor aged 60 or over with stage II lung adenocarcinoma.

Only a few counts were recorded for this clone. The rearrangement links TRBV11-3 to TRBJ2-3, with 11 bases identical to TRBD2. Germline CDR1 and CDR2: SGHNT and YENEEA. V was pared by 4 bases and J by 4 bases, with 4 bases of the junction left unmatched. The CDR3 runs to 15 residues. CDR3 loop: CASSSTSGAADTQYF. CDR3 DNA: TGTGCCAGCAGCTCGACTAGCGGGGCTGCAGATACGCAGTATTTT.

This clone is labeled as medium-sized. The chain carries TRBV11-3 and TRBJ1-1; no clear D gene. Germline V gene lookup returns CDR1 SGHNT and CDR2 YENEEA. This CDR3 is 14 amino acids long. V lost 0 bases and J lost 6, with 11 bases in between. CDR3 residues: CASSLENLFAEAFF. In DNA form, the CDR3 reads TGTGCCAGCAGCTTAGAAAATCTGTTCGCTGAAGCTTTCTTT.

The chain is built from TRBV19 and TRBJ2-3, with a tentative D call TRBD2 (5 bases). The CDR3 is made up of 15 amino acids. V was pared by 1 base and J by 1 base, with 9 bases between. Germline CDR1 is LNHDA and CDR2 is SQIVND (reference sequence). CDR3 loop: CASSIVATRTDTQYF. The CDR3 DNA reads as TGTGCCAGTAGTATAGTAGCGACCCGCACAGATACGCAGTATTTT.

This clone has a handful of counts. This chain uses TRBV19 with TRBJ2-7; possible D gene TRBD1, 5 bases. Deletions cut 5 bases from V and 1 base from J, with 9 bases between. Germline loops: CDR1 LNHDA, CDR2 SQIVND (reference sequence). This CDR3 has 13 residues. The CDR3 sequence: CASSADRSYEQYF. As DNA, the CDR3 is TGTGCCAGTAGTGCAGACAGATCCTACGAGCAGTACTTC.

In its sample, this clone ranks as medium-sized (0.01 to 0.1%). This chain links TRBV11-3 with TRBJ1-1, with TRBD1 identical over 10 bases. Germline CDR1 SGHNT, CDR2 YENEEA. This CDR3 spans 15 amino acids. V lost 2 bases, J lost 5 bases, and 5 bases stayed unmatched. The DNA for the CDR3 is TGTGCCAGCAGCTTAATGGGACAGGGGCGGACTGAAGCTTTCTTT. Protein product: CASSLMGQGRTEAFF. The full variable domain, rest sourced from reference TRBV11-3 and TRBJ1-1, is EAGVVQSPRYKIIEKKQPVAFWCNPISGHNTLYWYLQNLGQGPELLIRYENEEAVDDSQLPKDRFSAERLKGVDSTLKIQPAELGDSAVYLCASSLMGQGRTEAFFGQGTRLTVV.

V usage is TRBV7-1 and J usage is TRBJ2-7; possibly TRBD2 for D (5 bases). TRBV7-1 is recorded as an ORF, its role being uncertain. The CDR3 has 14 amino acids. Trimming pared 4 bases from V and 0 bases from J, leaving 10 bases between. In DNA form, the CDR3 reads TGTGCCAGCAGCTTAGGAGGCACCTCCTACGAGCAGTACTTC. This sequence encodes CASSLGGTSYEQYF.

This clone has a handful of counts. This chain joins TRBV9 and TRBJ1-1; 8 nucleotides line up with TRBD1. The CDR3 has 14 amino acids. Trimming took 3 bases from V and 9 from J; bases not matched to a gene: 10. Per germline, CDR1 SGDLS and CDR2 YYNGEE. The CDR3, as DNA: TGTGCCAGCAGCGCTTCCGGGACAGGACACCAAGCTTTCTTT. This sequence encodes CASSASGTGHQAFF.

The chain is built from TRBV11-3 and TRBJ2-1, with a possible D match to TRBD2 (5 bases). Between the trimmed V and J ends, which lost 5 bases and 8 bases, there was a span of 22 bases. The CDR3 runs to 16 residues. CDR1 and CDR2 from the germline V gene are SGHNT and YENEEA. The chain's CDR3 is CASSQVAGRIEDEQFF. CDR3 nucleotide sequence: TGTGCCAGCAGCCAGGTCGCGGGTAGGATTGAGGATGAGCAGTTCTTC.

The chain uses TRBV2 and TRBJ2-5; 8 nucleotides match TRBD1. Germline-derived CDR1 and CDR2 are SNHLY and FYNNEI. CDR3 length equals 14 residues. J gave up 3 bases and V 7 bases, and 7 bases lay outside the gene matches. In nucleotides, the CDR3 is TGTGCCAGCAATCAGGACAGGGTGGAAGAGACCCAGTACTTC. Amino acid sequence: CASNQDRVEETQYF.

The V gene is TRBV14, the J gene TRBJ2-7; 15 nucleotides match TRBD2. The CDR3 runs 17 residues. The trim removed 4 bases at V and 0 bases at J, leaving 4 bases unmatched. Germline values: CDR1 SGHDN, CDR2 FVKESK. CDR3 region: CASSPGLAGGRSYEQYF. The DNA for the CDR3 is TGTGCCAGCAGCCCGGGACTAGCGGGGGGCCGCTCCTACGAGCAGTACTTC.

This clone turned up a few times. The V and J genes are TRBV11-3 and TRBJ1-1; D remains ambiguous. The V gene's germline CDR1 is SGHNT and CDR2 YENEEA. CDR3 size: 14 residues. Trimming left V 3 bases short and J 1 base short, with 9 bases between. CDR3 sequence (DNA): TGTGCCAGCAGCTTTTTTCACGGGAACACTGAAGCTTTCTTT. Encoded protein: CASSFFHGNTEAFF.

The chain combines TRBV6-8 with TRBJ1-1; D remains ambiguous. Germline CDR1 reads MNHGY; CDR2 reads SAAAGT. The CDR3 is 12 residues long. Trimming shortened V by 7 bases and J by 5 bases, and 11 bases separated the two germline ends. This chain's CDR3 is CASNPGRTEAFF. CDR3 nucleotide sequence: TGTGCCAGCAACCCGGGGAGGACTGAAGCTTTCTTT.

This clone qualifies as medium-sized. The gene calls are TRBV11-3 and TRBJ2-7; 10 bases map to TRBD2. V lost 8 bases to trimming and J lost 6 bases; unmatched junction nucleotides: 10. Per germline, CDR1 SGHNT and CDR2 YENEEA. The length of the CDR3 is 14 residues. CDR3 DNA: TGTGCCAGCTGGGTCAGCGGGGGGGCAAGCGAGCAGTACTTC. As protein: CASWVSGGASEQYF.

This clone appeared a few times. The chain joins TRBV11-3 to TRBJ1-2, with 8 bases that match TRBD1. The CDR3 has 15 residues. Germline V CDR1 and CDR2: SGHNT, YENEEA. The trim removed 2 bases at V and 4 bases at J, leaving 6 bases unmatched. CDR3 DNA sequence: TGTGCCAGCAGCTTATTCGGGACAGGAACCTATGGCTACACCTTC. Translated: CASSLFGTGTYGYTF.

This clone was counted a few times. The chain is built from TRBV11-3 and TRBJ2-5; 11 bases map to TRBD2. The CDR3 is 14 amino acids. After removal of 7 bases from V and 5 bases from J, the junction contained 6 bases not matched to a gene. Germline assignment: CDR1 SGHNT and CDR2 YENEEA. The CDR3 coding sequence is TGTGCCAGCATTAGCGGGGGGGCTTATGAGACCCAGTACTTC. Its translation: CASISGGAYETQYF.

This clone occurred a few times. The chain has TRBV6-8 and TRBJ2-5, with D tentatively TRBD2 (6 bases). The ends were cut back, 0 bases at V and 5 bases at J, with 13 bases in the middle. From germline, CDR1 is MNHGY and CDR2 SAAAGT. The CDR3 loop spans 15 amino acids. CDR3 in amino acids: CASSYSTRGGETQYF. For the CDR3, the DNA is TGTGCCAGCAGTTACTCGACGCGGGGTGGGGAGACCCAGTACTTC.

There are a few counts of this clone. The rearrangement uses TRBV19 and TRBJ1-2, with D perhaps TRBD1 (5 bases). Deletions cut 7 bases from V and 2 bases from J, with 8 bases between. This CDR3 spans 12 amino acids. The V gene's germline CDR1 is LNHDA and CDR2 SQIVND (reference sequence). The CDR3 protein is CASKDRNYGYTF. CDR3 DNA: TGTGCCAGTAAAGACAGAAACTATGGCTACACCTTC.

By frequency in the sample, this clone is medium-sized. The chain couples TRBV11-3 to TRBJ1-6; 11 positions agree with TRBD1. The CDR3 runs to 16 residues. Losses at the gene ends were 3 bases for V and 7 bases for J; bases not matched to a gene: 5. CDR1 is SGHNT, CDR2 YENEEA, per germline. Here the CDR3 reads CASSLNGQGANSPLHF. CDR3 sequence (DNA): TGTGCCAGCAGCTTGAACGGACAGGGGGCCAATTCACCCCTCCACTTT.

This clone has more than one count but fewer than ten. In DNA, the CDR3 is TGTGCCAGCAGTTCCGGGTTTAGGACTGAAGCTTTCTTT. Translating it yields CASSSGFRTEAFF. This rearrangement joins TRBV6-8 to TRBJ1-1; no reliable D call. Trimming took 4 bases from V and 5 from J, leaving 11 bases between them. The germline V gene encodes CDR1 MNHGY and CDR2 SAAAGT. The CDR3 spans 13 residues.

There are a few counts of this clone. The chain recombines TRBV19 with TRBJ1-4; D not resolved. Germline values: CDR1 LNHDA, CDR2 SQIVND (reference sequence). Trimming took 10 bases from V and 7 from J, leaving 19 bases between them. The CDR3 runs 14 residues. DNA for the CDR3: TGTGCCAAAAGAAAAGCTAATGGTCGTGAAAAACTGTTTTTT. Translation gives CAKRKANGREKLFF. The variable domain in full, with the rest retrieved from reference TRBV19 and TRBJ1-4, is DGGITQSPKYLFRKEGQNVTLSCEQNLNHDAMYWYRQDPGQGLRLIYYSQIVNDFQKGDIAEGYSVSREKKESFPLTVTSAQKNPTAFYLCAKRKANGREKLFFGSGTQLSVL.

This clone was seen a handful of times. In DNA, the CDR3 is TGTGCCTGGAGTGGGGGACGGACAGGGGTTAACACTGAAGCTTTCTTT. It specifies CAWSGGRTGVNTEAFF. The chain is built from TRBV30 and TRBJ1-1; 9 nucleotides align to TRBD1. This CDR3 region has 16 residues. Trimming at V came to 1 base and at J to 2 bases, leaving 8 bases not matched to a gene. Germline values: CDR1 GTSNPN, CDR2 SVGIG (reference sequence).

By its share, this clone is large. V gene TRBV19 combines with J gene TRBJ2-2; D may be TRBD1 (6 bases). Germline assignment: CDR1 LNHDA and CDR2 SQIVND (reference sequence). The V gene lost 1 base and the J gene lost 0 bases, with 9 bases spanning the gap. The CDR3 runs 16 residues. CDR3 DNA: TGTGCCAGTAGTATAGCTTGGACAGCGAACACCGGGGAGCTGTTTTTT. It is translated as CASSIAWTANTGELFF.

This clone counts as medium-sized. The V and J genes are TRBV6-8 and TRBJ2-1; the match to TRBD2 covers 10 bases. The CDR3 runs to 19 residues. In germline, CDR1 is MNHGY, CDR2 SAAAGT. Trimming removed 2 bases from V and 8 bases from J; junction bases left unmatched: 18. The CDR3 DNA sequence: TGTGCCAGCAGTTACGTGAAACTAGCGGGGTTCTTCCTCCGGGATGAGCAGTTCTTC. It codes for CASSYVKLAGFFLRDEQFF.

This chain uses TRBV11-3 with TRBJ2-7; D is perhaps TRBD2 (5 bases). Germline V gene data show CDR1 as SGHNT and CDR2 as YENEEA. The CDR3 totals 15 residues. Trimming took 1 base from V and 12 from J, leaving 22 bases between them. The CDR3 region is CASSLGEGAKLKVYF. The CDR3 region has the DNA TGTGCCAGCAGCTTAGGAGAGGGAGCCAAGCTGAAAGTGTACTTC. Based on the CDR3 plus reference TRBV11-3 and TRBJ2-7, the full variable domain is EAGVVQSPRYKIIEKKQPVAFWCNPISGHNTLYWYLQNLGQGPELLIRYENEEAVDDSQLPKDRFSAERLKGVDSTLKIQPAELGDSAVYLCASSLGEGAKLKVYFGPGTRLTVT.

The chain couples TRBV10-3 to TRBJ2-7, with 7 nucleotides matching TRBD2. Germline V lookup: CDR1 ENHRY, CDR2 SYGVKD. Trimming cost V 9 bases and J 1 base; bases outside gene matches: 3. The CDR3 runs 12 residues. In DNA form, the CDR3 reads TGTGCCATTGGGGGGGGATCCTACGAGCAGTACTTC. This codes for CAIGGGSYEQYF.